Shown below are 5 T cell receptor beta chains from a single sample sequenced in a study of blood T cell repertoires in COVID-19. The repertoire was sequenced with immunoSEQ multiplex PCR; TCRdb's copy has only in-frame clones and lacks some. The data hold roughly 170,000 clones, with over 70% observed a single time. Source material: PBMCs or T cells enriched from blood (not recorded which). The source is a woman aged 40-49 years with acute COVID-19.

This chain connects TRBV4-1 to TRBJ2-7, with 10 bases lining up with TRBD2. The CDR3 is 16 residues long. CDR1 is MGHRA, CDR2 YSYEKL, per germline. Unmatched junction bases numbered 8, after V lost 0 bases and J lost 6 bases. The chain's CDR3 is CASSQDGLAGVSEQYF. CDR3 coding DNA: TGCGCCAGCAGCCAAGACGGTCTAGCGGGAGTGAGCGAGCAGTACTTC.

This clone was detected only once. V is TRBV15 and J is TRBJ2-1, with D perhaps matching TRBD2 (7 bases). Between the trimmed V and J ends, which lost 0 bases and 7 bases, there was a span of 16 bases. From germline, CDR1 is LNHNV and CDR2 YYDKDF (reference sequence). The CDR3 contains 16 residues. This CDR3 is CATSRDPGGLLNEQFF. The CDR3 DNA reads TGTGCCACCAGCAGAGACCCCGGGGGGCTCTTGAATGAGCAGTTCTTC.

The chain joins TRBV6-7 to TRBJ1-2; 8 bases fit TRBD1. TRBV6-7 is assigned to the ORF class and has an uncertain function. Trimming removed 6 bases from V and 6 bases from J; junction bases left unmatched: 3. This CDR3 comprises 12 residues. CDR3 region: CASRDRENGYTF. In DNA, the CDR3 is TGTGCCAGCAGGGACAGGGAAAATGGCTACACCTTC.

This chain uses TRBV5-5 with TRBJ1-2; perhaps TRBD1 as D (6 bases). V was trimmed by 3 bases and J by 8 bases, leaving 17 bases between them. Germline V gene sequence: CDR1 SGHKS, CDR2 YYEKEE (reference sequence). CDR3 length: 14 residues. CDR3 DNA: TGTGCCAGCAGCTCAAGGGACATTAGCGTCGGCTACACCTTC. Protein product: CASSSRDISVGYTF.

This clone was picked up a small number of times. The chain combines TRBV19 with TRBJ1-1, with TRBD1 identical over 7 bases. V lost 5 bases, J lost 1 base, and 16 bases stayed unmatched. Germline-derived CDR1 and CDR2 are LNHDA and SQIVND (reference sequence). The CDR3 sequence is 18 residues long. In nucleotides, the CDR3 is TGTGCCAGTAGTCGTCAGGCGTGGACAGGTTGGGAGAACACTGAAGCTTTCTTT. This codes for CASSRQAWTGWENTEAFF.